Below, 2 T cell receptor beta chains from the same sample are listed, as sequenced in a study of blood T cell repertoires in COVID-19. Sequencing used immunoSEQ multiplex PCR; TCRdb keeps in-frame clones, though not all of them. The sample holds about 180,000 clones, 70% to 90% seen once. The specimen sequenced was peripheral blood. These receptors all stem from a woman under 40 with active or convalescent COVID-19.

This chain connects TRBV2 to TRBJ2-2; D may be TRBD1 (6 bases). The CDR3 is 15 amino acids. V lost 1 base and J 4 bases, leaving 10 bases between the germline ends. CDR1 SNHLY and CDR2 FYNNEI come from the germline V gene. The CDR3 DNA reads TGTGCCAGCAGTGAAGTGGTGGGGGCCACCGGGGAGCTGTTTTTT. It yields the protein CASSEVVGATGELFF.

V usage is TRBV29-1 and J usage is TRBJ2-7; maybe TRBD1 (6 bases). The germline gives CDR1 SQVTM, CDR2 ANQGSEA. This CDR3 has 16 amino acids. Trimming removed 1 base from V and 0 bases from J, with 16 bases in between. The CDR3 is CSVEALGGTGSYEQYF. The CDR3 region has the DNA TGCAGCGTTGAAGCTTTAGGGGGAACGGGCTCCTACGAGCAGTACTTC.